These T cell receptor beta chains were read from a single sample in a study of PD-1 blockade in classical Hodgkin lymphoma. Repertoires were generated with immunoSEQ multiplex PCR, while TCRdb's copy carries only in-frame clones and drops some. The sample holds about 34,000 clones, about 80% seen once. The sample was peripheral blood mononuclear cells (PBMCs), taken before the second cycle of nivolumab. These receptors all come from a human donor with classical Hodgkin lymphoma. Each CDR3 is given with its conserved first and last residue. The D gene is left open where the match is weak. Size is omitted from some rows. Given values are once, few, many or a class for expanded clones.

cdr3_nt cdr3_aa clone_size j_call d_call v_call
TGTGCCAGCAGCTTATACCGGGTAGCCTACAATGAGCAGTTCTTC CASSLYRVAYNEQFF once TRBJ2-1 - TRBV11-1
TGTGCCAGCAGTCCATACCTGACAGGCGGAAGCTATGGCTACACCTTC CASSPYLTGGSYGYTF - TRBJ1-2 - TRBV27
TGTGCCAGTAGTATACCCATGCTGAACTATGGCTACACCTTC CASSIPMLNYGYTF few TRBJ1-2 - TRBV19
TGCGCCAGCAGCTTGACTTTCAGCTCTGGGGCCAACGTCCTGACTTTC CASSLTFSSGANVLTF - TRBJ2-6 - TRBV5-1
TGTGCCAGCAGTTACTCACGCCCGACAGGGAGAAATGAGCAGTTCTTC CASSYSRPTGRNEQFF - TRBJ2-1 TRBD1 TRBV6-5
TGTGCCAGCAGTGGGGGGACCTACGAGCAGTACTTC CASSGGTYEQYF - TRBJ2-7 - TRBV6-1
TGTGCCAGCAGCCCGATCGGGAGAGGTTCTGGCTACACCTTC CASSPIGRGSGYTF - TRBJ1-2 - TRBV7-9
TGTGCCAGCACCTTCCCCTTCGTTGCGACCGGGGAGCTGTTTTTT CASTFPFVATGELFF - TRBJ2-2 - TRBV7-2
TGCAGCGGCACACAGGGATTGGGGAACACTGAAGCTTTCTTT CSGTQGLGNTEAFF - TRBJ1-1 - TRBV29-1
TGTGCCAGTGACTCACAGGGAAGAAGTACAGATACGCAGTATTTT CASDSQGRSTDTQYF - TRBJ2-3 - TRBV19
TGTGCCAGCAGCCTAAGCGGGGGAGGGAACACCGGGGAGCTGTTTTTT CASSLSGGGNTGELFF - TRBJ2-2 TRBD2 TRBV5-8
TGCAGTGCTGGAGACAATGAGCAGTTCTTC CSAGDNEQFF - TRBJ2-1 - TRBV20-1
TGTGCCAGCAGTGAAGCGCCGGGACACCCGGGGTATTTT CASSEAPGHPGYF once TRBJ2-3 - TRBV2
TGTGCCAGCAGCCCGTTATGGGCAGGGGACTATGGCTACACCTTC CASSPLWAGDYGYTF - TRBJ1-2 - TRBV4-2
TGTGCCAGCAGTGGTACAGGGGGCAATGAAAAACTGTTTTTT CASSGTGGNEKLFF - TRBJ1-4 TRBD1 TRBV6-5
TGCAGCGTTGTTCCGGGGAGGAACACCGGGGAGCTGTTTTTT CSVVPGRNTGELFF - TRBJ2-2 - TRBV29-1
TGTGCCAGCAGTGAAACCAGACTAGCTCTCACGGAGCAGTACTTC CASSETRLALTEQYF - TRBJ2-7 TRBD2 TRBV2
TGTGCCAGCAGCTTAGTACTGTGGGGGCTGGTCTTC CASSLVLWGLVF once TRBJ2-7 - TRBV7-8
TGTGCCAGCAGCTTAGGTGCCAGGGCCTACGAGCAGTACTTC CASSLGARAYEQYF - TRBJ2-7 - TRBV11-2
TGTGCCAGCAGCTTTCTTTATAGCGGGGAAGGGGGCACAGATACGCAGTATTTT CASSFLYSGEGGTDTQYF - TRBJ2-3 TRBD2 TRBV5-8
TGTGCCAGCAGCTTTAGGCCAGACAGGGGGATGGGTGACACTGAAGCTTTCTTT CASSFRPDRGMGDTEAFF - TRBJ1-1 TRBD1 TRBV7-6
TGTGCCAGCAGCTTAGCCCAAGACAGGGGGTATGGCTACACCTTC CASSLAQDRGYGYTF - TRBJ1-2 TRBD1 TRBV7-2
TGTGCCACCAGCAGAGAGGTCCTTGAAGAGACCCAGTACTTC CATSREVLEETQYF - TRBJ2-5 - TRBV15
TGTGCCAGCAGCTCGGGACTAGCGGGGTCTGGGGCCAACGTCCTGACTTTC CASSSGLAGSGANVLTF - TRBJ2-6 TRBD2 TRBV7-6